This TCR beta chain was observed in a study of shared clonotypes between healthy human individuals. Samples underwent the assay at deep level. Every subset's genomic DNA went evenly onto several immunoSEQ plates. Libraries were prepared by immunoSEQ multiplex PCR; TCRdb keeps only in-frame clonotypes and omits some of them. The data contain millions of clones, about 94% of them singletons. Germline V lookup: CDR1 SGHVS, CDR2 FNYEAQ. The ends were cut back, 2 bases at V and 3 bases at J, with 11 bases in the middle. This CDR3 has 14 amino acids. Broader study findings: Naive subsets, compared against memory subsets, generally had larger estimated richness values. Only blood underwent sampling, and tissue repertoires likely differ.

As regards this clone: Its antigen is as yet unknown. Other DNA sequences in this specimen translate into the identical CDR3.

It was CD45RO-negative cells, positively selected for CCR7, that made up naive CD8 cells, with terminally differentiated effector memory CD45RA+ cells excluded. Source material: naive CD8+ T cells sorted from blood. The TCR was taken from a man between 18 and 29 years old in good health. This chain links TRBV7-6 with TRBJ2-7; TRBD1 might be the D (6 bases). The CDR3 nucleotides read TGTGCCAGCAGCTTAACTGGGGGCAGCTACGAGCAGTACTTC. As protein: CASSLTGGSYEQYF.